Given below is one T cell receptor beta chain in context. Its specificity is not known. The sample comes from a study of T cells in Graves' hyperthyroidism and ophthalmopathy. Turning to the study itself: Peripheral blood draws took place at initial diagnosis, ahead of any treatment. General study findings and limits: Most thyroid clonotypes with frequency above 0.001 were detected in blood. Prediction of ophthalmopathy progression came a median roughly 6.4 months pre-onset.

The TCR beta CDR3 regions underwent amplification using RNA transcripts as the source. HTBI primers drove first-round RT-PCR of the TCR CDR3. One entry per CDR3 protein results from TCRdb running MiXCR on the multiplex PCR reads. Found here are 530,000 or so distinct CDR3 sequences, approximately 25% of them singletons; the top ten hold over 9%. The study included ophthalmopathy patients with Clinical Activity Score at least 3, NOSPECS grade at least 4 and duration under 3 months. Trimming left V 6 bases short and J 3 bases short, with 12 bases between. Germline CDR1 and CDR2: MNHEY and SMNVEV (reference sequence). The CDR3 is made up of 13 amino acids.

The chain recombines TRBV27 with TRBJ2-7; weak D call: TRBD1 (6 bases). The receptor's source is a woman aged 25 to 39 with Graves' ophthalmopathy. Sequenced input: blood. CDR3 protein: CASSPGGHYEQYF. The CDR3 coding sequence is TGTGCCAGCAGCCCTGGGGGCCACTACGAGCAGTACTTC.